This entry is about one T cell receptor (beta chain). Its cognate antigen is unknown. This specimen comes from a study of human T cells and chemical hapten exposure. On the study more broadly: Patients received weekly diphenylcyclopropenone doses to the scalp throughout the roughly 26-week study. Minor volume differences among pooled libraries chiefly drove per-sample TCR yield variation.

Time point defined: patch test 1, 2 weeks after DPC sensitization. The treatment is: therapeutic diphenylcyclopropenone sensitization with weekly scalp DPC. V gave up 5 bases and J gave up 3 bases, with 18 bases separating them. The V gene's germline CDR1 is SGHKS and CDR2 YYEKEE (reference sequence). The CDR3 is made up of 16 amino acids. Library preparation tagged each individual cDNA molecule with a unique molecular identifier. Each CDR3 protein gets one entry after TCRdb re-called the RACE reads with MiXCR. Of fewer than 500,000 distinct CDR3 sequences listed, about 4.4% are singletons. The study, taken as a whole, reports: There was no change with DPC sensitization in TCRs above 1 in 1000 frequency.

The material sequenced was whole blood, taken in connection with sensitization to the hapten diphenylcyclopropenone (DPC). This clonotype was sampled from a woman between 50 and 59 years old with alopecia areata. Some clones in this sample may be carry-over from other donors' samples. The J gene is TRBJ1-5, the V gene TRBV5-5; no clear D. As DNA, the CDR3 is TGTGCCAGCAGTCAAAGTTGGACGGAACCCAATCAGCCCCAGCATTTT. This codes for CASSQSWTEPNQPQHF.